This TCR beta chain emerged from a study of regulatory T cells in long-lasting Graves disease. The CDR3 runs 16 residues. Germline assignment: CDR1 SGHRS and CDR2 YFSETQ. The trim removed 4 bases at V and 1 base at J, leaving 8 bases unmatched. Remarks on this clonotype: No antigen is known for it.

Study outcomes and limitations: The persistent group shared 2,500 or so public clonotypes, more than the 950 to 1,000 shared by new patients.

Through Arm-PCR of CDR3 regions and iRepertoire HTBI primers, TCR beta libraries were built. From the multiplex PCR reads, TCRdb called clonotypes with MiXCR, one entry per CDR3 protein. This table holds about 560,000 distinct CDR3 sequences, about 16% found once. The time point denotes: newly diagnosed GD, antithyroid drugs for less than 3 months. There was RNA extracted from PBMCs, and the TCR library was made from it. This sample also appeared in a second study, on T cells in Graves' hyperthyroidism and ophthalmopathy. Per that study: The patients, who ranged from 18 to 65 in age, presented with newly diagnosed hyperthyroidism lasting under 2 months. Appearing also in blood were most of the thyroid clonotypes expanded above 0.001.

This specimen was peripheral blood mononuclear cells (PBMCs), taken at new diagnosis, from a patient treated with antithyroid drugs. The receptor was derived from a young man with Graves disease. This chain uses TRBV5-1 with TRBJ2-5; 9 positions agree with TRBD2. DNA of the CDR3: TGCGCCAGCAGCCTCCTCACTAGCGGGTTCCAAGAGACCCAGTACTTC. This encodes CASSLLTSGFQETQYF.